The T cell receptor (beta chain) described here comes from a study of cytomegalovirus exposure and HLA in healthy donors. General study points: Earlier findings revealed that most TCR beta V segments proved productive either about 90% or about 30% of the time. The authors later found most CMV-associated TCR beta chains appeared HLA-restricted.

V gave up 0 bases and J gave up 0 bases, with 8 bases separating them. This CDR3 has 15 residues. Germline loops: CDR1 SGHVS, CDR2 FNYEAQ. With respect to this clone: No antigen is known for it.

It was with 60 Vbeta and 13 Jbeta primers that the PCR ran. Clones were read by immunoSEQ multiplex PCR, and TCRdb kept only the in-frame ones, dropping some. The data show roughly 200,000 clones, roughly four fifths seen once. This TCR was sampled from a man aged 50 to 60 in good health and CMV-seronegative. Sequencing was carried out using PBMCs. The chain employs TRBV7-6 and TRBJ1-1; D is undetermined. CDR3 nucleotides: TGTGCCAGCAGCTTAGCACAGCTCATGAACACTGAAGCTTTCTTT. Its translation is CASSLAQLMNTEAFF.